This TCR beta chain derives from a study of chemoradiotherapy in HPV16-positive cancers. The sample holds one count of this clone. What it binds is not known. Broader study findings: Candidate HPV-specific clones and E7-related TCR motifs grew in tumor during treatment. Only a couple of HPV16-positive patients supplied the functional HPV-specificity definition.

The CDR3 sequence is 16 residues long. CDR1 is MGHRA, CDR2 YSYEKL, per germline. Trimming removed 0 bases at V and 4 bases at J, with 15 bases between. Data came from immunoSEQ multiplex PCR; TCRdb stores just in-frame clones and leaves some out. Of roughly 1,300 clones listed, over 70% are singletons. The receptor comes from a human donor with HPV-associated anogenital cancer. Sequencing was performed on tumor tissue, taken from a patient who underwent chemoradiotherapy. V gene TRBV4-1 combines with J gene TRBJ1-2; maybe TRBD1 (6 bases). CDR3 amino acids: CASSQDGRGRGYGYTF. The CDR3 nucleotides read TGCGCCAGCAGCCAAGATGGCAGGGGTCGAGGCTATGGCTACACCTTC.